The 29 T cell receptor beta chains in this list originate from one sample, sequenced in a study of T cells in Graves' hyperthyroidism and ophthalmopathy. Researchers amplified the TCR beta CDR3 regions from RNA transcripts. When the TCR CDR3 underwent first-round RT-PCR, the HTBI primer set was used. Each CDR3 protein gets one entry after TCRdb re-called the multiplex PCR reads with MiXCR. The data hold more than 500,000 distinct CDR3 sequences, with about 43% observed a single time. The source material was peripheral blood or thyroid tissue (not recorded which). These receptors were collected from an adult woman with Graves' disease, either hyperthyroidism or ophthalmopathy (not recorded which).

This clonotype showed up just a few times. V and J are TRBV19 and TRBJ1-6; TRBD1 matches 9 bases. J gave up 10 bases and V 8 bases, and 3 bases lay outside the gene matches. Germline assignment: CDR1 LNHDA and CDR2 SQIVND (reference sequence). This CDR3 region has 12 residues. The CDR3 region has the DNA TGTGCCAGTGGGGACAGGGACTCACCCCTCCACTTT. Translating it yields CASGDRDSPLHF.

The chain employs TRBV13 and TRBJ2-7, with unresolved D. The J call could be wrong; TRBJ2-4 is a better fit for the DNA end. Germline V gene data show CDR1 as PRHDT and CDR2 as FYEKMQ (reference sequence). This CDR3 contains 14 residues. The CDR3 loop is CASSLYSLENIQYF. CDR3 sequence (DNA): TGTGCCAGCAGCTTATATTCACTCGAAAACATTCAGTACTTC.

The table lists this clonotype with many counts. The chain couples TRBV11-2 to TRBJ1-5; D is unclear. Trimming shortened V by 4 bases and J by 6 bases, and 13 bases separated the two germline ends. The CDR3 covers 14 residues. Per the germline V gene, CDR1 is SGHAT and CDR2 is FQNNGV. The CDR3 here is CASSSAPASQPQHF. CDR3 bases: TGTGCCAGCAGCTCGGCGCCTGCAAGTCAGCCCCAGCATTTT.

At least ten counts were recorded for this clonotype. The rearrangement joins TRBV29-1 to TRBJ1-1, with TRBD1 as a possible D gene (6 bases). V was clipped by 3 bases and J by 7 bases, with 18 bases between them. Germline-derived CDR1 and CDR2 are SQVTM and ANQGSEA. CDR3 length equals 14 residues. This CDR3 is CSVDDGTGRDEAFF. CDR3 DNA sequence: TGCAGCGTTGATGATGGAACAGGGCGGGATGAAGCTTTCTTT.

For this clonotype: This could be a read error, since a much larger clone is one nucleotide away. V and J are TRBV12-3 or TRBV12-4 and TRBJ1-4; 8 bases align to TRBD1. V trimming: 3 bases; J trimming: 4 bases; junction bases outside the gene matches: 7. The CDR3 is 16 amino acids. The CDR3: CASSFTRGPGNEKLFF. The CDR3 DNA sequence: TGTGCCAGCAGTTTTACCAGGGGGCCCGGTAATGAAAAACTGTTTTTT.

The V gene is TRBV13, the J gene TRBJ2-7, with 8 bases fitting TRBD1. The V gene end was trimmed by 2 bases and the J gene end by 3 bases; junction bases not matched to a gene: 12. Looked up from germline, CDR1 is PRHDT and CDR2 is FYEKMQ (reference sequence). The CDR3 totals 17 residues. For the CDR3, the DNA is TGTGCCAGCAGCTTACGTAGAACGGACAGGGAGAACTACGAGCAGTACTTC. Amino acids: CASSLRRTDRENYEQYF. The variable domain in full, completed from reference TRBV13 and TRBJ2-7, reads AAGVIQSPRHLIKEKRETATLKCYPIPRHDTVYWYQQGPGQDPQFLISFYEKMQSDKGSIPDRFSAQQFSDYHSELNMSSLELGDSALYFCASSLRRTDRENYEQYFGPGTRLTVT.

V gene TRBV2 combines with J gene TRBJ1-5; D remains ambiguous. With 2 bases removed from V and 3 bases from J, the gap between germline ends came to 8 bases. The CDR3 extends over 14 amino acids. Germline V gene sequence: CDR1 SNHLY, CDR2 FYNNEI. This CDR3 is CASSEPSSNQPQHF. CDR3 sequence (DNA): TGTGCCAGCAGTGAACCCAGTTCCAATCAGCCCCAGCATTTT. The full variable domain, with the rest looked up from reference TRBV2 and TRBJ1-5, is EPEVTQTPSHQVTQMGQEVILRCVPISNHLYFYWYRQILGQKVEFLVSFYNNEISEKSEIFDDQFSVERPDGSNFTLKIRSTKLEDSAMYFCASSEPSSNQPQHFGDGTRLSIL.

The chain combines TRBV2 with TRBJ2-7; no reliable D call. This CDR3 has 13 amino acids. V was clipped by 1 base and J by 10 bases, with 14 bases between them. Germline loops: CDR1 SNHLY, CDR2 FYNNEI. DNA of the CDR3: TGTGCCAGCAGTGAAGAAGGTGGCTGGTTTCAGTACTTC. Translating gives CASSEEGGWFQYF.

As for this clonotype: A read error may be the cause here, since a much bigger clone is one base away. The chain uses TRBV5-5 and TRBJ2-7; 10 positions match TRBD1. Germline V CDR1 and CDR2: SGHKS, YYEKEE (reference sequence). The CDR3 sequence is 15 residues long. The CDR3 DNA sequence: TGTACCAGCAGCTTCTGGGACAGGGGTTCTTACGAGCAGTACTTC. Encoded protein: CTSSFWDRGSYEQYF.

This clonotype showed up many times. This chain connects TRBV28 to TRBJ2-5; D is ambiguous. Looked up from germline, CDR1 is MDHEN and CDR2 is SYDVKM. Deletions cut 3 bases from V and 5 bases from J, with 10 bases between. This CDR3 has 13 residues. CDR3 amino acids: CASSFQSGETQYF. CDR3 sequence (DNA): TGTGCCAGCAGTTTCCAGAGTGGGGAGACCCAGTACTTC.

The chain uses TRBV7-2 and TRBJ2-5, with D perhaps TRBD2 (6 bases). Trimming pared 1 base from V and 3 bases from J, leaving 9 bases between. The CDR3 consists of 14 residues. Germline V CDR1 and CDR2: SGHTA, FQGNSA. The CDR3 spells CASSLEGRKETQYF. The DNA of the CDR3 is TGTGCCAGCAGCTTAGAAGGGAGGAAAGAGACCCAGTACTTC.

This clonotype was detected many times. The chain recombines TRBV2 with TRBJ2-3; no clear D. This CDR3 contains 12 residues. The V gene lost 1 base and the J gene lost 5 bases, with 4 bases spanning the gap. Germline assignment: CDR1 SNHLY and CDR2 FYNNEI. CDR3 in DNA: TGTGCCAGCAGTGAAGATCTAGATACGCAGTATTTT. The encoded protein is CASSEDLDTQYF.

The chain carries TRBV7-8 and TRBJ1-1; D unresolved. This CDR3 has 14 residues. Germline lookup yields CDR1 SGHVS and CDR2 FQNEAQ. The germline V and J ends were trimmed by 7 bases and 2 bases, with 14 bases remaining between them. The CDR3 is CASTASNRNTEAFF. DNA of the CDR3: TGTGCCAGCACGGCGTCGAACAGAAACACTGAAGCTTTCTTT.

The gene calls are TRBV20-1 and TRBJ2-7, with D unresolved. The V gene's germline CDR1 is DFQATT and CDR2 SNEGSKA (reference sequence). V dropped 3 bases and J dropped 2 bases, with 17 bases sitting between them. This CDR3 has 15 residues. CDR3 in DNA: TGCAGTGCTAGTTCGCTGGGCGGTCGCGCCTACGAGCAGTACTTC. Protein: CSASSLGGRAYEQYF.

The chain carries TRBV7-9 and TRBJ1-4, with a tentative D call TRBD1 (5 bases). Germline V gene lookup returns CDR1 SEHNR and CDR2 FQNEAQ (reference sequence). This CDR3 has 12 amino acids. Trimming stripped 11 bases from V and 10 bases from J, with 17 bases between. The CDR3 here is CAAGLKGGKLFF. CDR3 in DNA: TGTGCCGCAGGGTTGAAAGGTGGAAAACTGTTTTTT.

The J gene is TRBJ1-5, the V gene TRBV7-8; D is uncertain. This CDR3 contains 14 residues. V was shortened by 4 bases and J by 8 bases, with 15 bases between the two germline ends. Per germline, CDR1 SGHVS and CDR2 FQNEAQ. The CDR3 here is CASSSWGGEEPQHF. The CDR3 DNA is TGTGCCAGCAGCTCGTGGGGAGGCGAAGAGCCCCAGCATTTT.

This clonotype has a count of ten or more. This chain links TRBV7-6 with TRBJ2-3, with D perhaps TRBD2 (5 bases). Germline values: CDR1 SGHVS, CDR2 FNYEAQ. The CDR3 contains 12 residues. Trimming shortened V by 5 bases and J by 5 bases, and 8 bases separated the two germline ends. CDR3 in DNA: TGTGCCAGCAGCCCCACTAGAGATACGCAGTATTTT. It translates to CASSPTRDTQYF.

The genes are TRBV15 and TRBJ1-2; 8 positions match TRBD1. The trim removed 5 bases at V and 4 bases at J, leaving 12 bases unmatched. Germline CDR1 and CDR2: LNHNV and YYDKDF (reference sequence). The CDR3 is 16 residues long. The CDR3 nucleotides read TGTGCCACCAGCGGGCGAGACAGGGGTCGGGGCTATGGCTACACCTTC. This gives the protein CATSGRDRGRGYGYTF.

This clonotype was counted many times. The V gene is TRBV7-9, the J gene TRBJ1-2; D unclear. The CDR3 totals 13 residues. V dropped 1 base and J dropped 1 base, with 4 bases sitting between them. CDR1 is SEHNR and CDR2 is FQNEAQ in the germline V gene (reference sequence). CDR3 sequence reads: CASSLGNNYGYTF. The CDR3 coding sequence is TGTGCCAGCAGCTTAGGGAATAACTATGGCTACACCTTC.

V is TRBV7-8 and J is TRBJ2-3, with D unresolved. This CDR3 contains 12 residues. The germline V and J ends were trimmed by 5 bases and 6 bases, with 9 bases remaining between them. The germline V gene has CDR1 SGHVS and CDR2 FQNEAQ. CDR3 nucleotides: TGTGCCAGCAGCCCTCGGCTGGATACGCAGTATTTT. This encodes CASSPRLDTQYF.

The chain uses TRBV10-3 and TRBJ2-5; D gene ambiguous. With 3 bases removed from V and 9 bases from J, the gap between germline ends came to 14 bases. CDR1 and CDR2 from the germline V gene are ENHRY and SYGVKD. This CDR3 is built from 13 residues. This CDR3 reads CAISDYSNQPQYF. The CDR3 DNA is TGTGCCATCAGTGATTATAGCAATCAGCCCCAGTACTTC.

This clonotype was counted only a few times. The V call is TRBV11-2, the J call TRBJ1-3; no clear D gene. This CDR3 is 16 amino acids long. Germline assignment: CDR1 SGHAT and CDR2 FQNNGV. Trimming stripped 0 bases from V and 0 bases from J, with 9 bases between. DNA for the CDR3: TGTGCCAGCAGCTTAGAGATGGGCCTCTCTGGAAACACCATATATTTT. As protein: CASSLEMGLSGNTIYF.

At least ten counts were recorded for this clonotype. The chain combines TRBV10-3 with TRBJ1-3; possibly TRBD1 for D (5 bases). The ends were cut back, 1 base at V and 1 base at J, with 8 bases in the middle. The CDR3 length is 15 residues. Looked up from germline, CDR1 is ENHRY and CDR2 is SYGVKD. The CDR3 is CAISEWAGSGNTIYF. The CDR3 nucleotides read TGTGCCATCAGTGAGTGGGCAGGGTCTGGAAACACCATATATTTT.

Worth noting for this clonotype: One end of the junction fails to match germline, which may point to a read error. V gene TRBV15 combines with J gene TRBJ1-2; D is possibly TRBD1 (6 bases). The CDR3 runs 16 residues. Looked up from germline, CDR1 is LNHNV and CDR2 is YYDKDF (reference sequence). Written as DNA, the CDR3 is TGTGCCACCGGCAGCGCCAGGGGAGTCGTAAAGTATGGCTACACCTTC. Its protein product is CATGSARGVVKYGYTF.

This clonotype occurred many times. The V and J genes are TRBV5-1 and TRBJ2-7; perhaps TRBD1 as D (6 bases). Per germline, CDR1 SGHRS and CDR2 YFSETQ. The CDR3 is 15 amino acids. The ends were cut back, 2 bases at V and 0 bases at J, with 12 bases in the middle. The CDR3 is CASSFGQRASYEQYF. The CDR3 DNA follows: TGCGCCAGCAGCTTCGGACAGAGAGCCTCCTACGAGCAGTACTTC.

This clonotype was counted many times. The chain is built from TRBV7-3 and TRBJ1-5; TRBD1 aligns across 9 bases. CDR1 is SGHTA and CDR2 is FQGTGA in the germline V gene. Trimming at V came to 5 bases and at J to 6 bases, leaving 8 bases not matched to a gene. The CDR3 has 15 amino acids. The CDR3: CASSLRGQGSQPQHF. The CDR3 region has the DNA TGTGCCAGCAGCCTCCGGGGACAGGGTAGTCAGCCCCAGCATTTT. Looking up the rest from reference TRBV7-3 and TRBJ1-5 gives the full variable domain: GAGVSQTPSNKVTEKGKYVELRCDPISGHTALYWYRQSLGQGPEFLIYFQGTGAADDSGLPNDRFFAVRPEGSVSTLKIQRTERGDSAVYLCASSLRGQGSQPQHFGDGTRLSIL.

The chain combines TRBV28 with TRBJ1-2; a weak D match, TRBD1 (5 bases). The V gene lost 7 bases and the J gene lost 4 bases, with 22 bases spanning the gap. The germline gives CDR1 MDHEN, CDR2 SYDVKM. The CDR3 is 16 residues long. CDR3 coding DNA: TGTGCCAGCATTCCCTCGGGGACCTCATGGGTCTATGGCTACACCTTC. Translated: CASIPSGTSWVYGYTF.

Ten or more counts support this clonotype. J is TRBJ1-1 and V is TRBV5-1; D might be TRBD1 (5 bases). Per the germline V gene, CDR1 is SGHRS and CDR2 is YFSETQ. V lost 2 bases and J 10 bases, leaving 12 bases between the germline ends. This CDR3 is built from 12 residues. CDR3 bases: TGCGCCAGCAGCTTCTCGGGGGTCCCAGCTTTCTTT. It translates to CASSFSGVPAFF.

This clonotype was seen only once. The V call is TRBV11-2, the J call TRBJ1-1; a possible D gene is TRBD1 (5 bases). Trimming pared 5 bases from V and 14 bases from J, leaving 12 bases between. The CDR3 runs to 10 residues. The germline CDR1 and CDR2 sequences are SGHAT and FQNNGV. The DNA for the CDR3 is TGTGCCAGCAGCGCGGGACTAGCATTCTTT. Encoded protein: CASSAGLAFF.